A single sample gave rise to the 27 T cell receptor beta chains below, sequenced in a study of shared clonotypes between healthy human individuals (TCRdb year 2020). The library was built by means of the immunoSEQ multiplex PCR assay. In its TCRdb copy, this immuneACCESS table keeps in-frame sequences only and misses some clones. Where compared with another copy, unresolved V genes explain less than half of these, and the others have no known cause. Counted in this sample were about 2.4 million clones; 90% to 95% of them appeared once. The top ten hold 0.36% of the sample. The sample consisted of naive CD4+ T cells from PBMCs. The cell subset or site label here, explained by the study, means: CD45RA+ positively selected. The receptor set was obtained from a young man in good health. Some clones in this sample may be carry-over from other donors' samples.

The rearrangement joins TRBV2 to TRBJ2-3; D is perhaps TRBD1 (7 bases). V dropped 4 bases and J dropped 11 bases, with 16 bases sitting between them. This CDR3 is built from 13 residues. CDR1 and CDR2 (germline): SNHLY, FYNNEI. CDR3 protein: CASSGRGLGQQYF. DNA of the CDR3: TGTGCCAGCAGTGGGAGGGGGCTCGGACAGCAGTATTTT.

V gene TRBV21-1 combines with J gene TRBJ2-7. TRBV21-1 is reported as a pseudogene. CDR3 size: 15 residues. The CDR3 spells CASSKGSGTPYEQYF. The CDR3 DNA follows: TGTGCCAGCAGCAAAGGTTCGGGCACGCCCTACGAGCAGTACTTC.

The rearrangement joins TRBV19 to TRBJ2-6; TRBD2 is a possible D gene (5 bases). Germline V CDR1 and CDR2: LNHDA, SQIVND (reference sequence). The CDR3 length is 15 residues. Trimming cost V 4 bases and J 2 bases, with 9 bases left between them. The CDR3 DNA reads TGTGCCAGTAGTAGGTTCGGGGCTGGGGCCAACGTCCTGACTTTC. This codes for CASSRFGAGANVLTF.

V gene TRBV19 combines with J gene TRBJ1-5, with D possibly matching TRBD1 (5 bases). The CDR3 contains 14 residues. Germline assignment: CDR1 LNHDA and CDR2 SQIVND (reference sequence). Trimming cost V 6 bases and J 5 bases, with 14 bases left between them. CDR3 sequence (DNA): TGTGCCAGTAGAACTAGGGGCTTGTATCAGCCCCAGCATTTT. Translating it yields CASRTRGLYQPQHF.

This chain connects TRBV4-1 to TRBJ2-3; D ambiguous. Between the trimmed V and J ends, which lost 2 bases and 1 base, there was a span of 4 bases. Germline CDR1 reads MGHRA; CDR2 reads YSYEKL. The CDR3 spans 13 residues. CDR3 bases: TGCGCCAGCAGCCAACAGGGCACAGATACGCAGTATTTT. It is translated as CASSQQGTDTQYF.

This chain links TRBV2 with TRBJ1-4; D is possibly TRBD1 (5 bases). Germline V CDR1 and CDR2: SNHLY, FYNNEI. The ends were cut back, 6 bases at V and 7 bases at J, with 12 bases in the middle. The CDR3 runs to 13 residues. This CDR3 is CASRRAGGEKLFF. The DNA for the CDR3 is TGTGCCAGCAGGAGGGCGGGGGGTGAAAAACTGTTTTTT. Based on the CDR3 plus reference TRBV2 and TRBJ1-4, the full variable domain is EPEVTQTPSHQVTQMGQEVILRCVPISNHLYFYWYRQILGQKVEFLVSFYNNEISEKSEIFDDQFSVERPDGSNFTLKIRSTKLEDSAMYFCASRRAGGEKLFFGSGTQLSVL.

In nucleotides, the CDR3 is TGCAGCGGGGCGGGGGATACGCAGTATTTT. It translates to CSGAGDTQYF. The chain couples TRBV29-1 to TRBJ2-3; tentatively, D is TRBD2 (6 bases). The CDR3 length is 10 residues. Trimming took 7 bases from V and 6 from J, leaving 8 bases between them. Germline loops: CDR1 SQVTM, CDR2 ANQGSEA.

The gene calls are TRBV29-1 and TRBJ2-5, with D possibly matching TRBD2 (6 bases). The CDR3 is 13 residues long. V lost 7 bases to trimming and J lost 2 bases, with 14 bases between them. CDR1 is SQVTM, CDR2 ANQGSEA, per germline. The CDR3 here is CSAGTRLQETQYF. Here the CDR3 DNA reads TGCAGCGCAGGGACTCGGCTTCAAGAGACCCAGTACTTC.

Regarding this clone: Other nucleotide sequences from this sample produce the same CDR3. This sequence joins TRBV29-1 and TRBJ2-3; 11 bases match TRBD1. Germline assignment: CDR1 SQVTM and CDR2 ANQGSEA. This CDR3 region has 14 residues. V dropped 4 bases and J dropped 4; count of bases not matched to a gene: 4. The CDR3 protein is CSVGGTGGADTQYF. The CDR3 DNA reads as TGCAGCGTTGGGGGGACAGGGGGTGCAGATACGCAGTATTTT.

The chain links TRBV19 to TRBJ1-1; perhaps TRBD1 as D (6 bases). Per the germline V gene, CDR1 is LNHDA and CDR2 is SQIVND (reference sequence). The CDR3 has 13 residues. V was clipped by 4 bases and J by 7 bases, with 13 bases between them. The CDR3 loop is CASSTQGRGEAFF. Written as DNA, the CDR3 is TGTGCCAGTAGTACACAGGGCAGGGGTGAAGCTTTCTTT.

This chain's CDR3 is CASSLFRPERGQYF. DNA of the CDR3: TGTGCCAGCAGTTTATTCCGGCCTGAACGTGGGCAGTACTTC. The chain has TRBV28 and TRBJ2-7; D is unclear. Trimming pared 1 base from V and 9 bases from J, leaving 16 bases between. CDR3 length equals 14 residues. In germline, CDR1 is MDHEN, CDR2 SYDVKM.

The chain joins TRBV7-8 to TRBJ2-7, with D possibly matching TRBD1 (5 bases). Germline V lookup: CDR1 SGHVS, CDR2 FQNEAQ. CDR3 size: 14 residues. With 5 bases removed from V and 0 bases from J, the gap between germline ends came to 11 bases. In DNA, the CDR3 is TGTGCCAGCAGCCCCAGAAGGGGCTCCTACGAGCAGTACTTC. Its protein is CASSPRRGSYEQYF.

This rearrangement joins TRBV5-6 to TRBJ1-1; D might be TRBD1 (5 bases). The length of the CDR3 is 15 residues. Germline CDR1 is SGHDT and CDR2 is YYEEEE. V was trimmed by 3 bases and J by 1 base, leaving 13 bases between them. CDR3 region: CASSSRQRANTEAFF. The CDR3 DNA is TGTGCCAGCAGCTCCAGACAGCGCGCGAACACTGAAGCTTTCTTT.

V is TRBV30 and J is TRBJ2-3; TRBD2 is a possible D gene (6 bases). V dropped 0 bases and J dropped 4 bases, with 14 bases sitting between them. This CDR3 spans 15 amino acids. Germline V gives CDR1 GTSNPN, CDR2 SVGIG (reference sequence). CDR3 residues: CAWSVLGGKPDTQYF. The CDR3 DNA sequence: TGTGCCTGGAGTGTACTTGGCGGGAAACCAGATACGCAGTATTTT.

This chain uses TRBV19 with TRBJ1-2; the match to TRBD1 covers 7 bases. Germline assignment: CDR1 LNHDA and CDR2 SQIVND (reference sequence). With 6 bases clipped from V and 4 bases from J, the junction kept 11 bases outside the gene matches. The CDR3 contains 15 residues. Here the CDR3 DNA reads TGTGCCAGTAGCCGATACAGGGGTGATGTCTATGGCTACACCTTC. Translation: CASSRYRGDVYGYTF.

This rearrangement joins TRBV7-8 to TRBJ1-2, with D possibly being TRBD1 (5 bases). Germline V CDR1 and CDR2: SGHVS, FQNEAQ. V lost 5 bases and J 3 bases, leaving 10 bases between the germline ends. This CDR3 has 13 amino acids. In DNA, the CDR3 is TGTGCCAGCAGCCCCTGGGGGGACTATGGCTACACCTTC. Its translation is CASSPWGDYGYTF.

The chain couples TRBV2 to TRBJ2-1; no reliable D call. V was trimmed by 5 bases and J by 10 bases, leaving 15 bases between them. The V gene's germline CDR1 is SNHLY and CDR2 FYNNEI. The CDR3 loop spans 13 amino acids. CDR3 nucleotides: TGTGCCAGCAGTAGCATTGGGGAAAACGAGCAGTTCTTC. Translation gives CASSSIGENEQFF.

This clone came up once. Other DNA sequences in this specimen translate into the identical CDR3. The chain carries TRBV5-1 and TRBJ2-2, with TRBD1 matching over 7 bases. CDR1 SGHRS and CDR2 YFSETQ come from the germline V gene. Trimming at V came to 4 bases and at J to 3 bases, leaving 3 bases not matched to a gene. The CDR3 contains 14 residues. CDR3 amino acids: CASSRQGDTGELFF. The CDR3 region has the DNA TGCGCCAGCAGCCGGCAGGGGGACACCGGGGAGCTGTTTTTT.

J is TRBJ2-1 and V is TRBV7-9; tentatively, D is TRBD1 (6 bases). Germline-derived CDR1 and CDR2 are SEHNR and FQNEAQ (reference sequence). V lost 1 base and J 7 bases, leaving 11 bases between the germline ends. The CDR3 contains 14 residues. This CDR3 is CASSLGEQGNEQFF. The CDR3 DNA reads TGTGCCAGCAGCTTAGGGGAACAGGGTAATGAGCAGTTCTTC.

V gene TRBV10-3 combines with J gene TRBJ2-5; 9 bases map to TRBD2. The CDR3 is 17 residues long. V trimming: 10 bases; J trimming: 4 bases; junction bases outside the gene matches: 19. The V gene's germline CDR1 is ENHRY and CDR2 SYGVKD. For the CDR3, the DNA is TGTGCCACCGCCGGGGCGGGAGGGCCCCAACCCCGAGAGACCCAGTACTTC. Translation: CATAGAGGPQPRETQYF.

This rearrangement joins TRBV5-4 to TRBJ2-7; D ambiguous. Germline CDR1 reads SGHNT; CDR2 reads YYREEE (reference sequence). Trimming left V 4 bases short and J 5 bases short, with 16 bases between. The CDR3 is 14 residues long. CDR3 sequence: CASSPSAHNDEQYF. The CDR3 bases are TGTGCCAGCAGCCCGAGCGCCCACAATGACGAGCAGTACTTC. The full variable domain, rest sourced from reference TRBV5-4 and TRBJ2-7, is ETGVTQSPTHLIKTRGQQVTLRCSSQSGHNTVSWYQQALGQGPQFIFQYYREEENGRGNFPPRFSGLQFPNYSSELNVNALELDDSALYLCASSPSAHNDEQYFGPGTRLTVT.

V is TRBV28 and J is TRBJ2-2; D call uncertain. CDR3 size: 12 residues. Deletions cut 7 bases from V and 4 bases from J, with 7 bases between. Germline values: CDR1 MDHEN, CDR2 SYDVKM. The CDR3 protein is CASTYSTGELFF. The CDR3 DNA reads TGTGCCAGCACCTATAGCACCGGGGAGCTGTTTTTT. Together with reference TRBV28 and TRBJ2-2, the CDR3 gives the full variable domain: DVKVTQSSRYLVKRTGEKVFLECVQDMDHENMFWYRQDPGLGLRLIYFSYDVKMKEKGDIPEGYSVSREKKERFSLILESASTNQTSMYLCASTYSTGELFFGEGSRLTVL.

The V gene is TRBV5-4, the J gene TRBJ2-1; 7 positions match TRBD2. The germline V gene has CDR1 SGHNT and CDR2 YYREEE (reference sequence). J gave up 2 bases and V 0 bases, and 2 bases lay outside the gene matches. The CDR3 contains 15 residues. CDR3 coding DNA: TGTGCCAGCAGCTTGGACGGACTAGCCTACAATGAGCAGTTCTTC. Translation gives CASSLDGLAYNEQFF.

This rearrangement joins TRBV18 to TRBJ1-1, with TRBD1 as a possible D gene (5 bases). The CDR3 consists of 13 residues. Trimming took off 2 bases at V and 7 bases at J, with 11 bases between the two ends. Germline CDR1 and CDR2: KGHSH and LQKENI. CDR3 in amino acids: CASSPGGVGEAFF. The DNA of the CDR3 is TGTGCCAGCTCACCAGGGGGAGTAGGTGAAGCTTTCTTT.

This clone was detected only once. This chain connects TRBV7-2 to TRBJ2-7, with 9 bases lining up with TRBD2. CDR3 length: 14 residues. V was pared by 5 bases and J by 4 bases, with 6 bases of the junction left unmatched. CDR1 is SGHTA, CDR2 FQGNSA, per germline. The CDR3 coding sequence is TGTGCCAGCAGCCCAGCGGGAGGCCTATACGAGCAGTACTTC. Its translation is CASSPAGGLYEQYF.

The chain has TRBV2 and TRBJ2-5, with D perhaps matching TRBD2 (5 bases). Germline V gene lookup returns CDR1 SNHLY and CDR2 FYNNEI. The ends were cut back, 0 bases at V and 9 bases at J, with 11 bases in the middle. The CDR3 contains 13 residues. The CDR3 DNA sequence: TGTGCCAGCAGTGAAGCGGCGACGGAGGCCCAGTACTTC. This sequence encodes CASSEAATEAQYF.

The chain combines TRBV5-8 with TRBJ2-7, with TRBD1 matching over 8 bases. In germline, CDR1 is SGHTS, CDR2 YDEGEE. CDR3 size: 15 residues. V gave up 4 bases and J gave up 2 bases; unmatched junction bases: 8. Here the CDR3 DNA reads TGTGCCAGCAGCCCGACCGACAGGGGAACCTACGAGCAGTACTTC. Amino acid sequence: CASSPTDRGTYEQYF.